The 23 T cell receptor beta chains below were found in one sample sequenced in a study of T-cell reconstitution after alpha-beta-depleted transplantation in children. Construction of the TCRbeta library involved unique molecular identifiers. TCRdb analysed the PCR reads with MiXCR anew, one entry per CDR3 protein. This repertoire shows fewer than 350,000 distinct CDR3 sequences, around a tenth found once; its top ten account for 23%. Sequenced material: peripheral blood, taken 180 days after TCRalphabeta/CD19-depleted stem cell transplant. The receptors were sampled from a male patient between 2 and 9 years old who had a stem cell transplant for chronic granulomatous disease, so the T cells may come from the graft donor.

This rearrangement joins TRBV28 to TRBJ1-2; D possibly corresponds to TRBD1 (6 bases). Looked up from germline, CDR1 is MDHEN and CDR2 is SYDVKM. The CDR3 spans 14 residues. V was pared by 7 bases and J by 6 bases, with 18 bases between. CDR3 amino acids: CASTIQGLNHGYTF. The CDR3 region has the DNA TGTGCCAGCACCATACAGGGACTCAACCATGGCTACACCTTC.

This clonotype was seen ten or more times. This rearrangement joins TRBV28 to TRBJ2-3, with D uncertain. The V end was cut by 3 bases, the J end by 4 bases, with 20 bases between. This CDR3 comprises 17 residues. Germline CDR1 and CDR2: MDHEN and SYDVKM. The CDR3 DNA reads as TGTGCCAGCAGTTTCAGCTTCGAAGCGAGTCAGGCAGATACGCAGTATTTT. This translates into CASSFSFEASQADTQYF.

This clonotype has ten or more counts. The CDR3 sequence is CSAGRALAGGNSYEQYF. CDR3 nucleotide sequence: TGCAGTGCGGGACGGGCGCTAGCGGGGGGAAACTCCTACGAGCAGTACTTC. The chain is built from TRBV20-1 and TRBJ2-7; 11 nucleotides align to TRBD2. The CDR3 totals 17 residues. Germline V gene data show CDR1 as DFQATT and CDR2 as SNEGSKA (reference sequence). After removal of 6 bases from V and 0 bases from J, the junction contained 13 bases not matched to a gene.

This clonotype was seen a handful of times. A much larger clone lies a single base off, so this may be a read error. V is TRBV20-1 and J is TRBJ2-5, with 12 bases aligning to TRBD2. CDR1 DFQATT and CDR2 SNEGSKA come from the germline V gene (reference sequence). The CDR3 spans 18 residues. The CDR3 bases are TGCTGTGCTCGACCGTTAGAGCTAGCGGGAGGGCCGCAAGAGACCCAGTACTTC. Its translation: CCARPLELAGGPQETQYF.

This clonotype was seen a handful of times. The CDR3 spells CASSWAGTGAVEQYF. The CDR3 DNA follows: TGTGCCAGCAGCTGGGCCGGGACAGGGGCGGTCGAGCAGTACTTC. The chain recombines TRBV5-5 with TRBJ2-7; 10 bases line up with TRBD1. J was trimmed by 6 bases and V by 3 bases; bases with no gene match: 9. In germline, CDR1 is SGHKS, CDR2 YYEKEE (reference sequence). The CDR3 consists of 15 residues.

The sample holds many counts of this clonotype. This chain connects TRBV28 to TRBJ1-6; D is ambiguous. Germline CDR1 and CDR2: MDHEN and SYDVKM. The CDR3 totals 18 residues. V was clipped by 4 bases and J by 8 bases, with 24 bases between them. The CDR3 DNA follows: TGTGCCAGCAGTTCGATCCTATACGGGCCCCGGGGAGATTCACCCCTCCACTTT. This codes for CASSSILYGPRGDSPLHF.

This clonotype occurred many times. The DNA of the CDR3 is TGCAGTGCTAGAGCCCCCCTGGGGGGAGAGACCCAGTACTTC. Translation: CSARAPLGGETQYF. The rearrangement joins TRBV20-1 to TRBJ2-5; maybe TRBD2 (6 bases). Germline V gene data show CDR1 as DFQATT and CDR2 as SNEGSKA (reference sequence). This CDR3 comprises 14 residues. V lost 1 base to trimming and J lost 4 bases, with 13 bases between them.

This clonotype was observed at least ten times. V gene TRBV29-1 combines with J gene TRBJ2-5; 8 positions agree with TRBD2. Germline assignment: CDR1 SQVTM and CDR2 ANQGSEA. V was pared by 1 base and J by 0 bases, with 13 bases of the junction left unmatched. CDR3 length: 18 amino acids. DNA for the CDR3: TGCAGCGTTGAAGGAGGGAGGAGCGGGGGCCCAAACCAAGAGACCCAGTACTTC. Protein product: CSVEGGRSGGPNQETQYF.

This clonotype was counted a few times. This chain joins TRBV10-3 and TRBJ2-1, with D tentatively TRBD2 (6 bases). Germline CDR1 ENHRY, CDR2 SYGVKD. Trimming left V 6 bases short and J 4 bases short, with 10 bases between. This CDR3 has 13 residues. The CDR3 DNA is TGTGCCATCAGCGGACGGGAGTACAATGAGCAGTTCTTC. Residues: CAISGREYNEQFF.

At least ten counts were recorded for this clonotype. The rearrangement uses TRBV11-2 and TRBJ2-5, with unresolved D. Per germline, CDR1 SGHAT and CDR2 FQNNGV. The CDR3 totals 16 residues. V lost 1 base, J lost 1 base, and 13 bases lay in between. The CDR3: CASSLVIWMPQETQYF. CDR3 bases: TGTGCCAGCAGCTTAGTTATCTGGATGCCCCAAGAGACCCAGTACTTC.

This clonotype showed up many times. The chain recombines TRBV20-1 with TRBJ2-5, with TRBD2 matching over 14 bases. Germline V gives CDR1 DFQATT, CDR2 SNEGSKA (reference sequence). The CDR3 sequence is 16 residues long. Trimming took 0 bases from V and 3 from J; bases not matched to a gene: 3. CDR3 in amino acids: CSARDPGLAGEETQYF. CDR3 DNA sequence: TGCAGTGCTAGAGACCCGGGACTAGCGGGGGAAGAGACCCAGTACTTC.

This clonotype was recorded many times. CDR3 coding DNA: TGTGCCAGCAGCCGCCAGATGACAGGGTTAGGTGAAGCTTTCTTT. It codes for CASSRQMTGLGEAFF. The chain recombines TRBV7-6 with TRBJ1-1, with 7 nucleotides matching TRBD1. The V gene's germline CDR1 is SGHVS and CDR2 FNYEAQ. V lost 5 bases, J lost 7 bases, and 13 bases stayed unmatched. This CDR3 is 15 amino acids long.

There are many counts of this clonotype. The chain joins TRBV12-3 or TRBV12-4 to TRBJ1-5; 8 bases agree with TRBD1. The CDR3 has 15 residues. Unmatched junction bases numbered 7, after V lost 3 bases and J lost 6 bases. The DNA for the CDR3 is TGTGCCAGCAGTTTGGGGGACAGGATCGGTCAGCCCCAGCATTTT. Its protein product is CASSLGDRIGQPQHF.

This clonotype was detected only a few times. The chain recombines TRBV6-1 with TRBJ2-3; 10 bases are shared with TRBD1. The CDR3 has 15 amino acids. Trimming removed 7 bases from V and 2 bases from J; junction bases left unmatched: 6. CDR1 is MNHNS, CDR2 SASEGT, per germline. CDR3 in amino acids: CASTGTGAYTDTQYF. CDR3 DNA sequence: TGTGCCAGCACCGGGACAGGGGCGTACACAGATACGCAGTATTTT.

Notes on this clonotype: Given a much more abundant clone one base away, this may be a read error. The chain has TRBV5-1 and TRBJ1-2; 7 bases align to TRBD1. This CDR3 is built from 15 residues. The germline gives CDR1 SGHRS, CDR2 YFSETQ. This CDR3 reads CASSLAPTGNYGYPF. CDR3 nucleotides: TGCGCCAGCAGCTTGGCCCCGACAGGGAACTATGGCTACCCCTTC.

This clonotype came up many times. V gene TRBV25-1 combines with J gene TRBJ1-1, with 11 bases matching TRBD1. Trimming removed 6 bases from V and 5 bases from J; junction bases left unmatched: 2. The CDR3 runs to 13 residues. Germline V lookup: CDR1 MGHDK, CDR2 SYGVNS. CDR3 nucleotide sequence: TGTGCCAGCAGGGGGACAGGGGGGACTGAAGCTTTCTTT. Amino acid sequence: CASRGTGGTEAFF.

Ten or more counts support this clonotype. The V call is TRBV29-1, the J call TRBJ2-1; 11 bases are a match to TRBD2. J was trimmed by 9 bases and V by 4 bases; bases with no gene match: 17. The CDR3 has 17 residues. Germline V gene sequence: CDR1 SQVTM, CDR2 ANQGSEA. CDR3: CSVAARGLAGGGGEQFF. In DNA, the CDR3 is TGCAGCGTTGCGGCCCGGGGTCTAGCGGGAGGTGGTGGTGAGCAGTTCTTC.

For this clonotype: This may be a read error: a much more frequent sequence differs by one nucleotide. This chain connects TRBV4-2 to TRBJ2-1; 10 bases are a match to TRBD2. Germline CDR1 and CDR2: LGHNA and YNFKEQ. The CDR3 loop spans 15 amino acids. Trimming took 4 bases from V and 6 from J; bases not matched to a gene: 6. CDR3 coding DNA: TGTGCCAGCAGCCGAGAGCGGGGGGGCCCCAATGAGCAGTTCTTC. Translation: CASSRERGGPNEQFF.

This clonotype was detected ten times or more. CDR3: CASSVYSGGGYNEQFF. As DNA, the CDR3 is TGTGCCAGCAGTGTATATAGCGGAGGGGGGTACAATGAGCAGTTCTTC. This chain joins TRBV6-1 and TRBJ2-1; TRBD1 or TRBD2 may be the D gene (6 bases each). This CDR3 has 16 amino acids. Per the germline V gene, CDR1 is MNHNS and CDR2 is SASEGT. V was shortened by 4 bases and J by 4 bases, with 17 bases between the two germline ends.

This clonotype occurred many times. The V call is TRBV11-2, the J call TRBJ2-5, with a possible D match to TRBD2 (5 bases). The CDR3 extends over 12 amino acids. V shed 5 bases and J shed 5 bases, with 9 bases lying between them. The germline V gene encodes CDR1 SGHAT and CDR2 FQNNGV. The CDR3 nucleotides read TGTGCCAGCAGCCAGACGGGGGAGACCCAGTACTTC. As protein: CASSQTGETQYF.

This chain uses TRBV28 with TRBJ2-4; 8 nucleotides match TRBD2. Germline loops: CDR1 MDHEN, CDR2 SYDVKM. The CDR3 runs 16 residues. Trimming took 4 bases from V and 1 from J; bases not matched to a gene: 6. In DNA form, the CDR3 reads TGTGCCAGCAGTTCTACGGGGGGGGGTGCCAAAAACATTCAGTACTTC. Translating it yields CASSSTGGGAKNIQYF.

This clonotype has a count of ten or more. This chain joins TRBV7-9 and TRBJ2-7, with D perhaps matching TRBD2 (5 bases). Germline-derived CDR1 and CDR2 are SEHNR and FQNEAQ (reference sequence). This CDR3 region has 13 residues. Trimming took off 5 bases at V and 7 bases at J, with 15 bases between the two ends. The CDR3 DNA is TGTGCCAGCAGCGTTAGCACTAGAAGGGAGCAGTACTTC. Residues: CASSVSTRREQYF.

This clonotype was found many times. The rearrangement links TRBV12-3 or TRBV12-4 to TRBJ2-7; the D gene is possibly TRBD2 (6 bases). This CDR3 comprises 14 residues. V lost 2 bases and J lost 0, with 8 bases in between. The CDR3 loop reads CASSLWRDSYEQYF. DNA for the CDR3: TGTGCCAGCAGTTTATGGCGGGACTCCTACGAGCAGTACTTC.